What follows is one T cell receptor beta chain and its context. These data originate in a study of blood T cell repertoires in COVID-19. The CDR3 totals 15 residues. Germline values: CDR1 KGHSH, CDR2 LQKENI. J gave up 5 bases and V 3 bases, and 6 bases lay outside the gene matches. Data came from immunoSEQ multiplex PCR; TCRdb stores just in-frame clones and leaves some out. The data show under 250,000 clones, with just over 85% seen just once and more than 9% held by the top ten. This TCR was sampled from a man aged 50-59 years with COVID-19, enrolled during active disease. Specimen: peripheral blood. The V gene is TRBV18, the J gene TRBJ1-4; 7 positions match TRBD1. The CDR3 bases are TGTGCCAGCTCACCGAGACAGGGAGAGAATGAAAAACTGTTTTTT. Its protein is CASSPRQGENEKLFF. Variable domain in full (rest from reference TRBV18 and TRBJ1-4): NAGVMQNPRHLVRRRGQEARLRCSPMKGHSHVYWYRQLPEEGLKFMVYLQKENIIDESGMPKERFSAEFPKEGPSILRIQQVVRGDSAAYFCASSPRQGENEKLFFGSGTQLSVL.